The entry below describes one T cell receptor (beta chain). What it recognizes is unknown. This record comes from a study of OX40 agonist ivuxolimab in advanced cancers. Overall study: The eligibility criteria allowed prior anti-PD-1, anti-PD-L1 or anti-CTLA-4 therapy, and approximately 42% had some. Study-wide points: Also showing low normalized T-cell clonal expansion were some of the nonresponders. There were, on average, more expanded clones in CD8+ T cells than in CD4+. At 0.1-3.0 mg/kg, partial responders had clonal expansion among the lowest observed.

The CDR3 has 13 amino acids. Deletions cut 6 bases from V and 4 bases from J, with 13 bases between. CDR1 is MNHEY, CDR2 SMNVEV, per germline (reference sequence). Some clones are missing from TCRdb's copy, which holds only in-frame ones; the method was immunoSEQ multiplex PCR. The sample lists roughly 100,000 clones; about 87% were seen once. This material consisted of CD4+ or CD8+ T cells sorted from blood, taken in a trial of the OX40 agonist ivuxolimab. This TCR derives from an adult with an advanced solid tumor such as melanoma, head and neck, liver or kidney cancer. The chain employs TRBV27 and TRBJ2-7; possibly TRBD1 for D (6 bases). This CDR3 is CASSATGRYEQYF. DNA for the CDR3: TGTGCCAGCAGCGCGACAGGACGGTACGAGCAGTACTTC.